The 10 T cell receptor beta chains listed next were all sequenced from one sample in a study of blood T cell repertoires in COVID-19. Measured with immunoSEQ multiplex PCR; TCRdb has only the in-frame clones, and not every one. The repertoire includes fewer than 85,000 clones, over 70% of them detected once, and roughly 35% sits in the top ten. Sequenced sample: peripheral blood. All receptors come from a woman between 65 and 79 years old with acute or convalescent COVID-19.

V is TRBV30 and J is TRBJ1-5; TRBD1 agrees at 7 bases. The CDR3 totals 15 residues. Germline CDR1 and CDR2: GTSNPN and SVGIG (reference sequence). V gave up 0 bases and J gave up 9 bases; unmatched junction bases: 11. The CDR3 here is CAWSVQGQPVWPQHF. In DNA, the CDR3 is TGTGCCTGGAGTGTACAGGGACAGCCGGTGTGGCCCCAGCATTTT.

The J gene is TRBJ1-1, the V gene TRBV6-6; D perhaps matches TRBD1 (6 bases). Trimming removed 2 bases at V and 7 bases at J, with 11 bases between. Germline V gives CDR1 MNHNY, CDR2 SVGAGI (reference sequence). This CDR3 has 13 residues. As DNA, the CDR3 is TGTGCCAGCAGTTACCCAGGGGATCTTGAAGCTTTCTTT. It is translated as CASSYPGDLEAFF.

This clone was picked up a small number of times. V usage is TRBV4-3 and J usage is TRBJ2-7, with TRBD1 identical over 8 bases. Trimming took 4 bases from V and 5 from J; bases not matched to a gene: 7. This CDR3 comprises 14 residues. Looked up from germline, CDR1 is LGHNA and CDR2 is YSLEER. The CDR3 region is CASSLGQGAHEQYF. The CDR3, as DNA: TGCGCCAGCAGCCTCGGACAGGGTGCCCACGAGCAGTACTTC.

The table lists this clone with a count of one. This chain joins TRBV21-1 and TRBJ2-2; the listed D gene, TRBD1, was not tested against the DNA. TRBV21-1 is tagged as a pseudogene. The CDR3 length is 17 residues. Here the CDR3 reads CASSPNRQGAHTGELFF. CDR3 bases: TGTGCCAGCAGCCCGAATCGACAGGGGGCGCACACCGGGGAGCTGTTTTTT.

This clone was picked up many times. This rearrangement joins TRBV15 to TRBJ2-2, with TRBD2 as a possible D gene (5 bases). The CDR3 is 18 residues long. CDR1 and CDR2 (germline): LNHNV, YYDKDF (reference sequence). V lost 3 bases and J 1 base, leaving 18 bases between the germline ends. CDR3 region: CATSRSELLEVNTGELFF. The CDR3, as DNA: TGTGCCACCAGCAGGTCGGAGTTACTAGAGGTGAACACCGGGGAGCTGTTTTTT.

The chain joins TRBV7-9 to TRBJ2-6; tentative D call: TRBD2 (5 bases). CDR1 and CDR2 (germline): SEHNR, FQNEAQ (reference sequence). With 7 bases removed from V and 1 base from J, the gap between germline ends came to 11 bases. The CDR3 is 15 residues long. Here the CDR3 reads CASTLGKSGANVLTF. The CDR3 DNA sequence: TGTGCCAGCACCCTCGGGAAGTCTGGGGCCAACGTCCTGACTTTC.

This clone was found a few times. V and J are TRBV14 and TRBJ2-5; TRBD2 is a possible D gene (5 bases). Germline CDR1 and CDR2: SGHDN and FVKESK. V gave up 0 bases and J gave up 5 bases, with 19 bases separating them. The CDR3 spans 17 residues. The CDR3 bases are TGTGCCAGCAGCCAAGATGGGAGTGTGGGGAGACGCGAGACCCAGTACTTC. This encodes CASSQDGSVGRRETQYF.

V is TRBV2 and J is TRBJ1-2; no clear D. V shed 1 base and J shed 0 bases, with 9 bases lying between them. The germline V gene encodes CDR1 SNHLY and CDR2 FYNNEI. The length of the CDR3 is 15 residues. Here the CDR3 DNA reads TGTGCCAGCAGTGAAGAGCGGTTAACTAACTATGGCTACACCTTC. Residues: CASSEERLTNYGYTF. The full variable domain, with the rest looked up from reference TRBV2 and TRBJ1-2, is EPEVTQTPSHQVTQMGQEVILRCVPISNHLYFYWYRQILGQKVEFLVSFYNNEISEKSEIFDDQFSVERPDGSNFTLKIRSTKLEDSAMYFCASSEERLTNYGYTFGSGTRLTVV.

The J gene is TRBJ1-2, the V gene TRBV30; a possible D gene is TRBD1 (6 bases). This CDR3 region has 15 residues. V lost 2 bases, J lost 0 bases, and 13 bases lay in between. Germline V lookup: CDR1 GTSNPN, CDR2 SVGIG (reference sequence). The CDR3 loop reads CAWSSGRGTNYGYTF. CDR3 DNA: TGTGCCTGGAGTTCGGGCAGGGGAACTAACTATGGCTACACCTTC.

The chain employs TRBV7-9 and TRBJ1-1; TRBD1 matches 8 bases. The CDR3 loop spans 14 amino acids. V dropped 5 bases and J dropped 6; count of bases not matched to a gene: 8. Germline-derived CDR1 and CDR2 are SEHNR and FQNEAQ (reference sequence). The CDR3 DNA is TGTGCCAGCAGCGCCTCCTCAGGGGGCGCTGAAGCTTTCTTT. Its protein product is CASSASSGGAEAFF.